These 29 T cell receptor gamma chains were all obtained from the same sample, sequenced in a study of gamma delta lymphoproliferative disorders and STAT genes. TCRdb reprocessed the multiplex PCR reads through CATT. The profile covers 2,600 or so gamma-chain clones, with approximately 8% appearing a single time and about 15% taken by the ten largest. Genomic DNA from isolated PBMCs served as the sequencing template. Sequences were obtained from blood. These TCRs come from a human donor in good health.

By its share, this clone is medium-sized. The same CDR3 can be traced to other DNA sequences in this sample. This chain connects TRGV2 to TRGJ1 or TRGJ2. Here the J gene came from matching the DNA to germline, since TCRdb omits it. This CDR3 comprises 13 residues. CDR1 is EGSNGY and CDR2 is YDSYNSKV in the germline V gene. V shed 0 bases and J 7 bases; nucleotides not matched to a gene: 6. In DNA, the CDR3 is TGTGCCACCTGGGACGGGCAAGACTATAAGAAACTCTTT. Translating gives CATWDGQDYKKLF.

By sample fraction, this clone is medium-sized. CDR3 region: CATWDAPNYYKKLF. DNA for the CDR3: TGTGCCACCTGGGATGCCCCCAATTATTATAAGAAACTCTTT. The chain combines TRGV4 with TRGJ1 or TRGJ2. In the absence of a J gene in TCRdb, the DNA was matched to germline to assign it here. V lost 2 bases, J lost 1 base, and 5 bases stayed unmatched. CDR1 and CDR2 (germline): EGSTGY, YDSYTSSV. The CDR3 is made up of 14 amino acids.

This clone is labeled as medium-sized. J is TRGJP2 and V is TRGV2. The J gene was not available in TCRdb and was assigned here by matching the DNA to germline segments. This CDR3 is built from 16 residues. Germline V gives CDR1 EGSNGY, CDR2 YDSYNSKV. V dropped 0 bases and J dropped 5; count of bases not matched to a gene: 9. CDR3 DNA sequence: TGTGCCACCTGGGACGGGCCTGGGACGAGTGATTGGATCAAGACGTTT. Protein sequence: CATWDGPGTSDWIKTF.

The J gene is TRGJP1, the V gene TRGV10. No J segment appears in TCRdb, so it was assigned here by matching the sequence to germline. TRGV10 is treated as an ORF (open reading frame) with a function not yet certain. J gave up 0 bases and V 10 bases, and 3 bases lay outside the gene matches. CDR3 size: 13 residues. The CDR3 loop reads CAALHTTGWFKIF. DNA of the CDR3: TGTGCTGCGTTACATACCACTGGTTGGTTCAAGATATTT.

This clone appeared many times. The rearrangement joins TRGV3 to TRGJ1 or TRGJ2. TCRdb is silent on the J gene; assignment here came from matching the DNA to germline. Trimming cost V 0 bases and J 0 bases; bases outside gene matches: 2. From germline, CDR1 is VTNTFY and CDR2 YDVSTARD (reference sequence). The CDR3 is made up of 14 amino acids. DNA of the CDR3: TGTGCCACCTGGGACAGGAGGAATTATTATAAGAAACTCTTT. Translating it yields CATWDRRNYYKKLF.

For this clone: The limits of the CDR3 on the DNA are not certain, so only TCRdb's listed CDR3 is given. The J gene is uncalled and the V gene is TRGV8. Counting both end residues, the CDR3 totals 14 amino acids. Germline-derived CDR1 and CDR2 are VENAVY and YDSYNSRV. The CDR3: CATWEWALAVEQHF.

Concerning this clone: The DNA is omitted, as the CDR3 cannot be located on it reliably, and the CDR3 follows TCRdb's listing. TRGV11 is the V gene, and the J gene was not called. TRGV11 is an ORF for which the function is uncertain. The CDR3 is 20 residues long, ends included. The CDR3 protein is CACWILLFIIRNSLAVEQHF.

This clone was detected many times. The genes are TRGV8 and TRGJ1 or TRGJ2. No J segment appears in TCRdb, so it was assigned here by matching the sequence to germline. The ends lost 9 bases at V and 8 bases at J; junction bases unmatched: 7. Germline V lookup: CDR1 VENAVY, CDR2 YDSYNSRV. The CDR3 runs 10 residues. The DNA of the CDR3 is TGTGCCACCCTCCCCAATAAGAAACTCTTT. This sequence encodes CATLPNKKLF.

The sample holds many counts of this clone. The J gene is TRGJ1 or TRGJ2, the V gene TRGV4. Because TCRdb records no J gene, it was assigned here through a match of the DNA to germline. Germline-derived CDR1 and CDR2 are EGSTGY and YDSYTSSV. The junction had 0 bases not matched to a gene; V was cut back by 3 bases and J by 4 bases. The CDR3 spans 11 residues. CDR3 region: CATWDYYKKLF. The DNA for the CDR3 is TGTGCCACCTGGGATTATTATAAGAAACTCTTT.

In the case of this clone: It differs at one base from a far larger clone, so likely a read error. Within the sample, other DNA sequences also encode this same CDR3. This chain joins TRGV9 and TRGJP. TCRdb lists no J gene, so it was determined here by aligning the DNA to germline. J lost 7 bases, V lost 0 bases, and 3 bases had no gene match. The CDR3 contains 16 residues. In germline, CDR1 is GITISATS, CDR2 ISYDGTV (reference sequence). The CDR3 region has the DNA TGTGCCTTGTGGGAGGTGCCTGAGTTGGGCAAAAAAATCAAGGTATTT. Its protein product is CALWEVPELGKKIKVF.

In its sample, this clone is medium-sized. Written as DNA, the CDR3 is TGTGCCACCTGGGATGGATCGGGCAAACTCTTT. Translated: CATWDGSGKLF. J gene calling gave no result, while the V gene is TRGV4. Germline CDR1 reads EGSTGY; CDR2 reads YDSYTSSV. The CDR3 extends over 11 amino acids.

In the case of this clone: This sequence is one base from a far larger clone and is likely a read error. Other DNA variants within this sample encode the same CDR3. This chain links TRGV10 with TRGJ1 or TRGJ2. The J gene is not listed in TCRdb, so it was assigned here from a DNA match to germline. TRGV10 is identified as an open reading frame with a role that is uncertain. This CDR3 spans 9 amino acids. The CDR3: CAAWDEKLF. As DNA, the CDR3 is TGCGCTGCGTGGGATGAGAAACTCTTT.

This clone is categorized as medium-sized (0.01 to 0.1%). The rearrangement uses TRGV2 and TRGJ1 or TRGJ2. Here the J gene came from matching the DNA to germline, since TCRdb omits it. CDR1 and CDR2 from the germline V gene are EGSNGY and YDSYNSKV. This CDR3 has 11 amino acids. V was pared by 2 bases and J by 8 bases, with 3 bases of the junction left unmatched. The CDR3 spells CATWDVHKKLF. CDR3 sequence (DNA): TGTGCCACCTGGGACGTCCATAAGAAACTCTTT.

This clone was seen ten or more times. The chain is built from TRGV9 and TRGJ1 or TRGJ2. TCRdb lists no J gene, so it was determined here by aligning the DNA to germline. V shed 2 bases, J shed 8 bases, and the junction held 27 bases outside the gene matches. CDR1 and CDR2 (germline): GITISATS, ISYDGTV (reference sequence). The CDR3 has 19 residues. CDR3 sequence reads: CALWEASATRRDISDKKLF. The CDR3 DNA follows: TGTGCCTTGTGGGAGGCCTCGGCAACTCGGCGGGATATAAGCGATAAGAAACTCTTT.

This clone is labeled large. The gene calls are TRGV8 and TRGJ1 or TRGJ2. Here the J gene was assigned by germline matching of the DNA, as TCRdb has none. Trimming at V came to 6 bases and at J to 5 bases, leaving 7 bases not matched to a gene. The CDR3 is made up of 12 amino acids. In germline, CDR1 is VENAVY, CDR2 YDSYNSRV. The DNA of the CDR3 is TGTGCCACCTGGAAAAGGGATTATAAGAAACTCTTT. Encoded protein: CATWKRDYKKLF.

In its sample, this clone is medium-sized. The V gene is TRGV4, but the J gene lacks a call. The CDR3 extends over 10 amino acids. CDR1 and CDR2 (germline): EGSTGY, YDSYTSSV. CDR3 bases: TGTGCCACCTGGGATTTGGTCGGGCTCTTT. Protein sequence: CATWDLVGLF.

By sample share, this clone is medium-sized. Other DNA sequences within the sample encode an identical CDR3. DNA of the CDR3: TGTGCCACCTGGGATCGAGGGGAGAAACTCTTT. Residues: CATWDRGEKLF. The chain joins TRGV4 to TRGJ1 or TRGJ2. TCRdb supplies no J gene; here it was assigned by aligning the nucleotide sequence to germline. This CDR3 has 11 amino acids. CDR1 and CDR2 (germline): EGSTGY, YDSYTSSV. V shed 3 bases, J shed 11 bases, and the junction held 7 bases outside the gene matches.

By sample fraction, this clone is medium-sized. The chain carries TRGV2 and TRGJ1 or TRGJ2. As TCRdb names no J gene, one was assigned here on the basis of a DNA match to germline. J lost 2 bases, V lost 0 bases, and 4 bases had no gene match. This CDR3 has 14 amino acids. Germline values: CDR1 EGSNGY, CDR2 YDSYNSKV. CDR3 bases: TGTGCCACCTGGGACGGGGGGGATTATTATAAGAAACTCTTT. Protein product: CATWDGGDYYKKLF.

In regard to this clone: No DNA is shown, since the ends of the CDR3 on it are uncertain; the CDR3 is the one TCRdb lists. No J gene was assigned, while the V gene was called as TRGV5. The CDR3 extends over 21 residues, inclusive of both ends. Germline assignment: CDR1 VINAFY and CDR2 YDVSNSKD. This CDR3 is CATWDRRGLIIRNSLAVEQHF.

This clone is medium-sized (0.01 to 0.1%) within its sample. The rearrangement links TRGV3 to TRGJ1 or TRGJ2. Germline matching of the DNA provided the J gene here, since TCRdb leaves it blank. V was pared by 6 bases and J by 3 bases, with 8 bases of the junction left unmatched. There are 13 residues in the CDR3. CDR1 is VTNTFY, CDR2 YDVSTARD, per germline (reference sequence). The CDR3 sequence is CATWSGLYYKKLF. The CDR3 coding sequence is TGTGCCACCTGGTCAGGGCTTTATTATAAGAAACTCTTT.

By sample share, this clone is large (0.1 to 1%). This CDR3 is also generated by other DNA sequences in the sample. The CDR3 nucleotides are TGTGCCACCTGGGATGGGTATTATTATAAGAAACTCTTT. This encodes CATWDGYYYKKLF. The rearrangement links TRGV4 to TRGJ1 or TRGJ2. TCRdb does not report a J gene; here it was assigned by matching the DNA to germline references. CDR1 is EGSTGY and CDR2 is YDSYTSSV in the germline V gene. CDR3 size: 13 residues. V lost 0 bases and J lost 2; bases outside the gene matches: 1.

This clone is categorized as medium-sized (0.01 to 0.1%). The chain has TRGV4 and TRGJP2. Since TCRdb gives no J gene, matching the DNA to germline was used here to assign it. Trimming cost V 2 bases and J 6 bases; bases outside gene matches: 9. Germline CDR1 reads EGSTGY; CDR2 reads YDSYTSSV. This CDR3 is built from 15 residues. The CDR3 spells CATWDAVRGDWIKTF. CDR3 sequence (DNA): TGTGCCACCTGGGATGCCGTTCGGGGTGATTGGATCAAGACGTTT.

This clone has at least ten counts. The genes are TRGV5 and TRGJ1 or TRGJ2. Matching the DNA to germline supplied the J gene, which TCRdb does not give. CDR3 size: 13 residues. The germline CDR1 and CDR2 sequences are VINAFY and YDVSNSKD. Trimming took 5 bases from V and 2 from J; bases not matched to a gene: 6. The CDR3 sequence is CATWAGDYYKKLF. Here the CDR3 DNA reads TGTGCCACCTGGGCGGGGGATTATTATAAGAAACTCTTT.

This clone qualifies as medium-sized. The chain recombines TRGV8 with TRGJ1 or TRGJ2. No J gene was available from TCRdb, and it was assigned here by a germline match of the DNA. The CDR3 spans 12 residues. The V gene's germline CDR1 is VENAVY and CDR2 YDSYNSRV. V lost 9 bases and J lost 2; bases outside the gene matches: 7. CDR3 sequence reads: CATGRYYYKKLF. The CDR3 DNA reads TGTGCCACCGGGAGGTATTATTATAAGAAACTCTTT.

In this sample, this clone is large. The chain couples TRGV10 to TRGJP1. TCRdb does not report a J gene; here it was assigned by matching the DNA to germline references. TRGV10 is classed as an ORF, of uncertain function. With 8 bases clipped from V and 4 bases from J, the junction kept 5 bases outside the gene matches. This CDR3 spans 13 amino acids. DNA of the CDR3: TGTGCTGCGTGGGGCGGCACTGGTTGGTTCAAGATATTT. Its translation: CAAWGGTGWFKIF.

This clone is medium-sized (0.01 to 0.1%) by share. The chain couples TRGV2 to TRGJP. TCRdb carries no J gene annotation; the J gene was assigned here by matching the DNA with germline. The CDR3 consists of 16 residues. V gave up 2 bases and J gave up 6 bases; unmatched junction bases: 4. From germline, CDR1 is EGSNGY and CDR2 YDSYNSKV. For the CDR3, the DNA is TGTGCCACCTGGGACGTACTAGAGTTGGGCAAAAAAATCAAGGTATTT. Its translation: CATWDVLELGKKIKVF.

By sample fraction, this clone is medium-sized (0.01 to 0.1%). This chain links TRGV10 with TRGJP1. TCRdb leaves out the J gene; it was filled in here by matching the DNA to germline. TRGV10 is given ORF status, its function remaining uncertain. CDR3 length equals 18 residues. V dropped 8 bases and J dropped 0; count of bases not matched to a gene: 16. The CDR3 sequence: CAAWESTIPHTTGWFKIF. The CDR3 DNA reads TGTGCTGCGTGGGAGTCTACTATCCCGCATACCACTGGTTGGTTCAAGATATTT.

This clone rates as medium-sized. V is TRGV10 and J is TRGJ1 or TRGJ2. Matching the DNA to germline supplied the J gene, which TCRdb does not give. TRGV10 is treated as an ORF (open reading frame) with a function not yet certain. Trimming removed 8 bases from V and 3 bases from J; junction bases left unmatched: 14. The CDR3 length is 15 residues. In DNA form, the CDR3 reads TGTGCTGCGTGGGATTACGGAGGGGCTTATTATAAGAAACTCTTT. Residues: CAAWDYGGAYYKKLF.

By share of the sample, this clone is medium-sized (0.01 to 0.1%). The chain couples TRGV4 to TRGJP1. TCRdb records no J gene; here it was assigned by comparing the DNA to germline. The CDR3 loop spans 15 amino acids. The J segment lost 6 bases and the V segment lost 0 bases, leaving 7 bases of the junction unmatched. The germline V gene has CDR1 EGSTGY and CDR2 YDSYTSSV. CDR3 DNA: TGTGCCACCTGGGATGGGCGTTCCCCTGGTTGGTTCAAGATATTT. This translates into CATWDGRSPGWFKIF.